The 31 T cell receptor beta chains given below trace back to one sample, sequenced in a study of stem cell transplantation in POMP-related autoinflammatory disease. The study's findings and limits: In PRAID patients, the number of distinct TRB V-J gene pairings was restricted. In patients with PRAID, every analyzed T-cell subset tended to show lower diversity and higher clonality.

Their target antigens are unknown. Sequenced by immunoSEQ multiplex PCR; TCRdb stores in-frame clones only, minus some. The data contain about 10,000 clones, about 88% of them seen just once; the ten biggest clones take up about half. The sequencing here drew on CD8+ T cells from PBMCs, taken before stem cell transplantation. These receptors all stem from a human donor with POMP-related autoinflammation and immune dysregulation (PRAID).

The V and J genes are TRBV13 and TRBJ2-7, with 9 bases matching TRBD1. Germline V gene data show CDR1 as PRHDT and CDR2 as FYEKMQ (reference sequence). The CDR3 spans 16 residues. V trimming: 4 bases; J trimming: 1 base; junction bases outside the gene matches: 8. The CDR3, as DNA: TGTGCCAGCAGCTCAACCGACAGGGGGAAGTCCTACGAGCAGTACTTC. Its protein product is CASSSTDRGKSYEQYF.

The chain is built from TRBV7-9 and TRBJ1-1, with 8 bases aligning to TRBD1. The V gene end was trimmed by 5 bases and the J gene end by 3 bases; junction bases not matched to a gene: 11. Germline CDR1 SEHNR, CDR2 FQNEAQ (reference sequence). The CDR3 totals 16 residues. CDR3 region: CASSGRPGGLDTEAFF. DNA for the CDR3: TGTGCCAGCAGCGGAAGACCAGGGGGCCTGGACACTGAAGCTTTCTTT.

In this sample, this clone turned up a few times. This chain links TRBV9 with TRBJ1-5; no clear D. Germline V gives CDR1 SGDLS, CDR2 YYNGEE. This CDR3 is built from 14 residues. Deletions cut 0 bases from V and 3 bases from J, with 7 bases between. DNA for the CDR3: TGTGCCAGCAGCGTAGGTGGGAACAATCAGCCCCAGCATTTT. Encoded protein: CASSVGGNNQPQHF.

The rearrangement uses TRBV6-1 and TRBJ2-1; D is perhaps TRBD2 (5 bases). Germline V gives CDR1 MNHNS, CDR2 SASEGT. This CDR3 is 16 amino acids long. V lost 3 bases and J lost 1, with 13 bases in between. This CDR3 reads CASSEGDLRSYNEQFF. The CDR3 DNA is TGTGCCAGCAGTGAGGGAGATCTTAGATCCTACAATGAGCAGTTCTTC.

The chain combines TRBV7-9 with TRBJ1-2, with a weak D call TRBD1 (5 bases). CDR1 and CDR2 from the germline V gene are SEHNR and FQNEAQ (reference sequence). Trimming shortened V by 1 base and J by 8 bases, and 14 bases separated the two germline ends. The CDR3 length is 14 residues. This CDR3 reads CASSLGRGAGGYTF. As DNA, the CDR3 is TGTGCCAGCAGCTTAGGAAGGGGCGCGGGAGGCTACACCTTC.

The chain employs TRBV19 and TRBJ2-1, with 11 bases that match TRBD2. The length of the CDR3 is 15 residues. V lost 7 bases and J lost 6; bases outside the gene matches: 8. Germline values: CDR1 LNHDA, CDR2 SQIVND (reference sequence). CDR3 loop: CASTVLAGDTNEQFF. DNA of the CDR3: TGTGCCAGTACCGTACTAGCGGGAGATACCAATGAGCAGTTCTTC.

V and J are TRBV5-8 and TRBJ2-3; the D gene could be TRBD1 or TRBD2 (6 bases each). V was trimmed by 7 bases and J by 4 bases, leaving 19 bases between them. The germline V gene encodes CDR1 SGHTS and CDR2 YDEGEE. The CDR3 runs to 15 residues. CDR3 in amino acids: CASPFGGRPSDTQYF. The CDR3 DNA reads TGTGCCAGCCCCTTTGGGGGGCGACCTTCAGATACGCAGTATTTT. Together with reference TRBV5-8 and TRBJ2-3, the CDR3 gives the full variable domain: EAGVTQSPTHLIKTRGQQATLRCSPISGHTSVYWYQQALGLGLQFLLWYDEGEERNRGNFPPRFSGRQFPNYSSELNVNALELEDSALYLCASPFGGRPSDTQYFGPGTRLTVL.

This chain's CDR3 is CASSLEGTGGRLWDDEQFF. The CDR3 region has the DNA TGTGCCAGCAGCTTGGAGGGGACAGGGGGTAGGTTGTGGGACGATGAGCAGTTCTTC. The V gene is TRBV5-6, the J gene TRBJ2-1, with 11 bases lining up with TRBD1. This CDR3 has 19 amino acids. The V gene's germline CDR1 is SGHDT and CDR2 YYEEEE. The J segment lost 8 bases and the V segment lost 0 bases, leaving 16 bases of the junction unmatched.

J is TRBJ2-1 and V is TRBV7-3; D is unresolved. V lost 3 bases and J 5 bases, leaving 23 bases between the germline ends. This CDR3 is 18 amino acids long. Germline V gene lookup returns CDR1 SGHTA and CDR2 FQGTGA. CDR3 nucleotides: TGTGCCAGCAGCTTCAACGGGCCACCATTGAGAGGAGACAATGAGCAGTTCTTC. This translates into CASSFNGPPLRGDNEQFF.

The table lists this clone with a few counts. The chain combines TRBV7-9 with TRBJ1-1; TRBD1 might be the D (6 bases). Germline loops: CDR1 SEHNR, CDR2 FQNEAQ (reference sequence). V lost 0 bases and J 0 bases, leaving 14 bases between the germline ends. There are 17 residues in the CDR3. The CDR3 coding sequence is TGTGCCAGCAGCTTAGCCGTTCCCGGACAGCTGAACACTGAAGCTTTCTTT. Translation gives CASSLAVPGQLNTEAFF.

J is TRBJ2-1 and V is TRBV9; no definite D call. V lost 3 bases and J lost 5, with 15 bases in between. There are 15 residues in the CDR3. The germline V gene encodes CDR1 SGDLS and CDR2 YYNGEE. The CDR3 loop reads CASSAAGGPDNEQFF. CDR3 nucleotides: TGTGCCAGCAGCGCGGCCGGTGGACCGGACAATGAGCAGTTCTTC.

The CDR3 DNA follows: TGTGCCAGCAGTGAAGCTAAGTTCTTC. Encoded protein: CASSEAKFF. This chain joins TRBV6-1 and TRBJ2-1, with D unresolved. CDR1 is MNHNS and CDR2 is SASEGT in the germline V gene. The CDR3 contains 9 residues. Trimming removed 0 bases at V and 14 bases at J, with 2 bases between.

The chain has TRBV27 and TRBJ2-1, with 7 bases identical to TRBD2. Trimming cost V 6 bases and J 4 bases; bases outside gene matches: 6. The CDR3 spans 14 residues. Germline CDR1 MNHEY, CDR2 SMNVEV (reference sequence). Written as DNA, the CDR3 is TGTGCCAGCAGGTCTAGCGGTACTTACAATGAGCAGTTCTTC. As protein: CASRSSGTYNEQFF.

This chain connects TRBV7-2 to TRBJ2-7, with 12 positions matching TRBD2. The germline V gene encodes CDR1 SGHTA and CDR2 FQGNSA. The CDR3 loop spans 14 amino acids. The trim removed 5 bases at V and 6 bases at J, leaving 5 bases unmatched. The CDR3 bases are TGTGCCAGCAGCCTGTCTAGCGGGGGGGTCGAGCAGTACTTC. Translated, it gives CASSLSSGGVEQYF.

The chain recombines TRBV4-1 with TRBJ1-1; TRBD1 is a possible D gene (6 bases). There are 16 residues in the CDR3. CDR1 is MGHRA and CDR2 is YSYEKL in the germline V gene. V lost 3 bases to trimming and J lost 1 base, with 15 bases between them. The CDR3 loop reads CASSHPAGQWNTEAFF. DNA of the CDR3: TGCGCCAGCAGCCACCCAGCGGGACAATGGAACACTGAAGCTTTCTTT.

The chain is built from TRBV10-2 and TRBJ2-1, with D perhaps matching TRBD1 (6 bases). This CDR3 has 14 residues. Germline loops: CDR1 WSHSY, CDR2 SAAADI. V was pared by 8 bases and J by 7 bases, with 18 bases between. The CDR3 here is CASLSGVTRNEQFF. The DNA of the CDR3 is TGCGCCAGCCTATCAGGGGTTACCCGGAATGAGCAGTTCTTC.

The chain recombines TRBV7-9 with TRBJ2-1; D is ambiguous. Germline V gene data show CDR1 as SEHNR and CDR2 as FQNEAQ (reference sequence). V was trimmed by 10 bases and J by 0 bases, leaving 13 bases between them. The CDR3 is 14 amino acids. The CDR3 loop reads CATSRQSSYNEQFF. The CDR3 DNA sequence: TGTGCCACCAGTCGGCAGAGCTCCTACAATGAGCAGTTCTTC.

This clone has only a few counts. The chain is built from TRBV6-1 and TRBJ2-7; TRBD1 matches at 7 bases. V gave up 7 bases and J gave up 7 bases; unmatched junction bases: 10. Germline lookup yields CDR1 MNHNS and CDR2 SASEGT. The CDR3 has 13 residues. CDR3 nucleotides: TGTGCCAGCAAACCAGGGGGAGAGGTGGAGCAGTACTTC. Encoded protein: CASKPGGEVEQYF.

This chain joins TRBV29-1 and TRBJ1-2; 10 nucleotides line up with TRBD1. V lost 1 base to trimming and J lost 7 bases; unmatched junction nucleotides: 3. The V gene's germline CDR1 is SQVTM and CDR2 ANQGSEA. The CDR3 covers 13 residues. The CDR3 DNA sequence: TGCAGCGTTGAAGGACAGGGGGCGACTGGCTACACCTTC. Translation: CSVEGQGATGYTF.

The chain links TRBV19 to TRBJ1-1; D is perhaps TRBD1 (6 bases). The CDR3 has 15 amino acids. V lost 1 base and J lost 1, with 10 bases in between. Germline V gene lookup returns CDR1 LNHDA and CDR2 SQIVND (reference sequence). This CDR3 is CASSIAPTGNTEAFF. The CDR3, as DNA: TGTGCCAGTAGTATAGCCCCGACAGGGAACACTGAAGCTTTCTTT.

The chain joins TRBV6-1 to TRBJ2-7; 7 nucleotides match TRBD1. In germline, CDR1 is MNHNS, CDR2 SASEGT. This CDR3 spans 15 amino acids. V was clipped by 3 bases and J by 8 bases; unmatched bases: 13. Here the CDR3 reads CASSDFAGQVTKQYF. The CDR3, as DNA: TGTGCCAGCAGTGACTTTGCCGGACAGGTAACGAAGCAGTACTTC.

The chain is built from TRBV10-2 and TRBJ2-5; 9 bases agree with TRBD2. V shed 6 bases, J shed 5 bases, and the junction held 7 bases outside the gene matches. This CDR3 region has 14 residues. Germline CDR1 is WSHSY and CDR2 is SAAADI. The CDR3 DNA sequence: TGCGCCAGCAGGGGAGCGGGAGGTTTTGAGACCCAGTACTTC. Residues: CASRGAGGFETQYF.

The chain links TRBV10-1 to TRBJ2-5; 9 bases fit TRBD2. Germline CDR1 WNHNN, CDR2 SYGVQD (reference sequence). The CDR3 spans 16 residues. Trimming at V came to 11 bases and at J to 1 base, leaving 14 bases not matched to a gene. As DNA, the CDR3 is TGCGCCGTCCCCCCGGGGCTAGCGGGATCCCAAGAGACCCAGTACTTC. Its protein is CAVPPGLAGSQETQYF.

J is TRBJ2-1 and V is TRBV7-6; 8 bases map to TRBD2. Losses at the gene ends were 4 bases for V and 8 bases for J; bases not matched to a gene: 16. The CDR3 is 17 amino acids. CDR1 SGHVS and CDR2 FNYEAQ come from the germline V gene. The CDR3 spells CASSSWSGTSSSDEQFF. The CDR3, as DNA: TGTGCCAGCAGCTCATGGTCCGGGACTAGTTCTTCTGATGAGCAGTTCTTC.

This chain connects TRBV30 to TRBJ2-7; the D gene is possibly TRBD2 (5 bases). CDR3 size: 14 residues. Germline values: CDR1 GTSNPN, CDR2 SVGIG (reference sequence). V lost 0 bases to trimming and J lost 3 bases, with 12 bases between them. CDR3 sequence: CAWSVGGLIYEQYF. The CDR3 DNA sequence: TGTGCCTGGAGTGTAGGAGGACTGATCTACGAGCAGTACTTC.

This clone was detected only a few times. The gene calls are TRBV9 and TRBJ1-3; D remains unclear. Trimming took off 0 bases at V and 0 bases at J, with 4 bases between the two ends. Germline CDR1 SGDLS, CDR2 YYNGEE. The CDR3 runs 14 residues. DNA for the CDR3: TGTGCCAGCAGCGTAGGGGACTCTGGAAACACCATATATTTT. Residues: CASSVGDSGNTIYF.

This clone appeared a single time. V and J are TRBV30 and TRBJ1-1, with D unclear. Germline V gene sequence: CDR1 GTSNPN, CDR2 SVGIG (reference sequence). There are 13 residues in the CDR3. Between the trimmed V and J ends, which lost 4 bases and 1 base, there was a span of 10 bases. CDR3: CAWTAGPNTEAFF. CDR3 nucleotide sequence: TGTGCCTGGACCGCCGGACCGAACACTGAAGCTTTCTTT.

CDR3 protein: CASSQGGDYGYTF. CDR3 in DNA: TGCGCCAGCAGCCAAGGGGGAGACTATGGCTACACCTTC. This chain connects TRBV4-1 to TRBJ1-2; D gene ambiguous. This CDR3 has 13 amino acids. The germline gives CDR1 MGHRA, CDR2 YSYEKL. V was shortened by 1 base and J by 3 bases, with 6 bases between the two germline ends.

The chain carries TRBV5-1 and TRBJ2-3, with 10 bases that match TRBD2. J gave up 4 bases and V 0 bases, and 8 bases lay outside the gene matches. Per the germline V gene, CDR1 is SGHRS and CDR2 is YFSETQ. This CDR3 contains 17 residues. Written as DNA, the CDR3 is TGCGCCAGCAGCTTGGCCTTCCTAGCGGGAGAGTCAGATACGCAGTATTTT. This translates into CASSLAFLAGESDTQYF.

The rearrangement joins TRBV6-1 to TRBJ2-1; D possibly corresponds to TRBD1 (5 bases). V lost 1 base and J 6 bases, leaving 25 bases between the germline ends. The CDR3 totals 19 residues. Germline V gene sequence: CDR1 MNHNS, CDR2 SASEGT. CDR3 DNA: TGTGCCAGCAGTGAAGGTGGTCGATATCCCTGGGGCTTTGGCAATGAGCAGTTCTTC. It translates to CASSEGGRYPWGFGNEQFF.

The CDR3 region has the DNA TGTGCCAGCAGCTTACGAGGGCGAGGAGTCATGAACACTGAAGCTTTCTTT. Residues: CASSLRGRGVMNTEAFF. The rearrangement uses TRBV7-8 and TRBJ1-1; unclear D gene. The ends were cut back, 2 bases at V and 0 bases at J, with 16 bases in the middle. Looked up from germline, CDR1 is SGHVS and CDR2 is FQNEAQ. CDR3 length equals 17 residues.